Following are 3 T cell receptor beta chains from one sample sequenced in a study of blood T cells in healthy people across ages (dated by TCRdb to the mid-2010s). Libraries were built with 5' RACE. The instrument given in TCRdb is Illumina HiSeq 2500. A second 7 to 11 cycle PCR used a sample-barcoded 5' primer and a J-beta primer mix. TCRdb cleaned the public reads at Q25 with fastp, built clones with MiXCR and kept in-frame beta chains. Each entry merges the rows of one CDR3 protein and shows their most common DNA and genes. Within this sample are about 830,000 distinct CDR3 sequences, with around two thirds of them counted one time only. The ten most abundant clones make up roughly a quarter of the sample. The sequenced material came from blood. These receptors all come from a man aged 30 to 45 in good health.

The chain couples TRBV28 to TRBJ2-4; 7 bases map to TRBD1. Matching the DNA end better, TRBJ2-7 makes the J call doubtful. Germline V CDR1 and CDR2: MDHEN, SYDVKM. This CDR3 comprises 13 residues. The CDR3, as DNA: TGTGCCAGCACCACAGGGGCCCTATACGAGCAGTACTTC. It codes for CASTTGALYEQYF.

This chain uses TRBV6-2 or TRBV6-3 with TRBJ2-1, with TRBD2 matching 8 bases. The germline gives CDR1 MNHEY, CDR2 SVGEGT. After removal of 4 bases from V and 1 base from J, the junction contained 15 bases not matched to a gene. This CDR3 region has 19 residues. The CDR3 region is CASSSRGAGGLGSYNEQFF. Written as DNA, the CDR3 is TGTGCCAGCAGTTCCCGAGGGGCGGGGGGACTAGGATCCTACAATGAGCAGTTCTTC.

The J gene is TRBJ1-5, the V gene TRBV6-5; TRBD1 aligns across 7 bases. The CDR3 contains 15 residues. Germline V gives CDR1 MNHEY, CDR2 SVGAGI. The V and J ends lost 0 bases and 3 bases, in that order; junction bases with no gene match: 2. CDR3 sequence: CASSYSTGFNQPQHF. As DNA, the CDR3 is TGTGCCAGCAGTTACTCGACAGGGTTCAATCAGCCCCAGCATTTT.